The rows below give T cell receptor beta chains drawn from one sample of a study of blood T cell repertoires in COVID-19. Here immunoSEQ multiplex PCR was the method, and the copy in TCRdb shows in-frame clones only, minus some. Of over 100,000 clones listed, about 89% were seen once; the top ten hold around 4.6%. The source material was peripheral blood. Receptors originate from a man aged 40-49 years with acute or convalescent COVID-19. Each CDR3 is given with its conserved first and last residue. The D gene is left open where the match is weak. Some rows have no size entry. The others give once, few or many, or a class for an expanded clone.

TGTGCCAGCAGCCCGGGCAGGCTAGCGGGGGAAGAGACCCAGTACTTC,CASSPGRLAGEETQYF,NA,TRBD2,16,TRBJ2-5,TRBV7-8
TGTGCCAGCAGTTTAAACAGGGGGTCGGGGGAGCAGTACTTC,CASSLNRGSGEQYF,once,TRBD1,14,TRBJ2-7,TRBV27
TGTGCCAGCAGCGCCCGAGCGGGATGGGGCAATGAGCAGTTCTTC,CASSARAGWGNEQFF,NA,TRBD2,15,TRBJ2-1,TRBV11-3
TGTGCCAGCAGCGGGGGACAGCTACAAGAGACCCAGTACTTC,CASSGGQLQETQYF,NA,NA,14,TRBJ2-5,TRBV21-1
TGTGCCTGGAGTGTAGCGGGTCGGCTTAACACAGATACGCAGTATTTT,CAWSVAGRLNTDTQYF,NA,NA,16,TRBJ2-3,TRBV30
TGTGCCAGCATAGGGACAGGCAATCAGCCCCAGCATTTT,CASIGTGNQPQHF,NA,TRBD1,13,TRBJ1-5,TRBV2
TGTGCCAGCAGCTCCCTAGGGACTGGAACCTACGAGCAGTACTTC,CASSSLGTGTYEQYF,NA,NA,15,TRBJ2-7,TRBV5-4
TGTGCCAGCAGCCCTTCCTCGGGGCGGGGCACTGAAGCTTTCTTT,CASSPSSGRGTEAFF,NA,NA,15,TRBJ1-1,TRBV5-5
TGTGCCAGCATGCCTTTTGCACAGACTGAAGCTTTCTTT,CASMPFAQTEAFF,NA,NA,13,TRBJ1-1,TRBV7-9
TGTGCCAGCAGCTTGAATAATGTGGGGGCAAGTTCACCCCTCCACTTT,CASSLNNVGASSPLHF,NA,NA,16,TRBJ1-6,TRBV5-6
TGTGCCAGCAGTTCTCGGACAGGGACCCACAATGAGCAGTTCTTC,CASSSRTGTHNEQFF,once,TRBD1,15,TRBJ2-1,TRBV27
TGTGCCAGCAGGACAGGGTCGCTCACCGGGGAGCTGTTTTTT,CASRTGSLTGELFF,NA,TRBD1,14,TRBJ2-2,TRBV6-5
TGTGCCTGGAGTCAGGTCCTCAATCAGCCCCAGCATTTT,CAWSQVLNQPQHF,NA,NA,13,TRBJ1-5,TRBV30
TGTGCCAGCAGCCCAGCGAGAGAGGACTCCAATGAGCAGTTCTTC,CASSPAREDSNEQFF,NA,NA,15,TRBJ2-1,TRBV11-3
TGTGCCAGCAGCTTAGTCAGCTACGAGCAGTACTTC,CASSLVSYEQYF,NA,NA,12,TRBJ2-7,TRBV7-9
TGTGCCAGCAGCTTAGGGCTAGCGGGAGCATATGAGCAGTTCTTC,CASSLGLAGAYEQFF,NA,TRBD2,15,TRBJ2-1,TRBV11-2
TGTGCCAGCAGTCCGACCTTGACAGAATACGTTCAAAGGCCCCAGCATTTT,CASSPTLTEYVQRPQHF,NA,NA,17,TRBJ1-5,TRBV2
TGTGCCAGTAGACGGACAGGCGGCAATCAGCCCCAGCATTTT,CASRRTGGNQPQHF,once,TRBD1,14,TRBJ1-5,TRBV19
TGTGCCAGCAGCAGATCCCCGGGACAGGAGAATGGCTACACCTTC,CASSRSPGQENGYTF,NA,NA,15,TRBJ1-2,TRBV21-1
TGTGCCAGCACCCCAGGGCCCGCGATGGGCGAGCAGTACTTC,CASTPGPAMGEQYF,NA,NA,14,TRBJ2-7,TRBV11-2
TGTGCCTGGAGTGTAGCGGCACGGGGGCAGTTCTTC,CAWSVAARGQFF,once,NA,12,TRBJ2-1,TRBV30
TGTGCCAGTAGTATTCAACAGGGGGCCGGGGAGCTGTTTTTT,CASSIQQGAGELFF,NA,TRBD1,14,TRBJ2-2,TRBV19
TGTGCCTGGAGTGGAAAGGGGACAGCTAGTCAGCCCCAGCATTTT,CAWSGKGTASQPQHF,NA,TRBD1,15,TRBJ1-5,TRBV30
TGCGCCAGCAGCTTGATCCAACCGGGACTTCAGAACCAAGAGACCCAGTACTTC,CASSLIQPGLQNQETQYF,once,NA,18,TRBJ2-5,TRBV5-1
TGTGCCTGGAGTGTAAAGGGGGCAAGCGGCTACACCTTC,CAWSVKGASGYTF,once,TRBD1,13,TRBJ1-2,TRBV30
TGCGCCAGCAGCTTGGAAGCGGGATCTTCCTACGAGCAGTACTTC,CASSLEAGSSYEQYF,NA,TRBD2,15,TRBJ2-7,TRBV5-1
TGTGCCAGCAGACAGGGACAGGGTGAGACCCAGTACTTC,CASRQGQGETQYF,NA,TRBD1,13,TRBJ2-5,TRBV7-6
TGTGCCAGCAGCTTTGACGCCCGAGGGACCGGGGAGCTGTTTTTT,CASSFDARGTGELFF,NA,NA,15,TRBJ2-2,TRBV6-6
TGTGCCTGGAGTGTCGCGACAGCCGAAAAACTGTTTTTT,CAWSVATAEKLFF,NA,NA,13,TRBJ1-4,TRBV30
TGTGCCAGCAGAGCGGGAGGTAGATACGAGCAGTACTTC,CASRAGGRYEQYF,NA,TRBD2,13,TRBJ2-7,TRBV6-5
TGTGCCAGCTCACCCGGACAGGGTGTGGGCTACAATGAGCAGTTCTTC,CASSPGQGVGYNEQFF,NA,TRBD1,16,TRBJ2-1,TRBV18
TGTGCCAGTCGAAGAGGGGACAGGGCCGAGGGTGGCTACACCTTC,CASRRGDRAEGGYTF,few,TRBD1,15,TRBJ1-2,TRBV19
TGTGCCAGTAGTATAAGTAGATATGGCTACACCTTC,CASSISRYGYTF,NA,NA,12,TRBJ1-2,TRBV19
TGTGCCACCAGCATTTCCCGCAGCCCAACGGGAAATGGCTACACCTTC,CATSISRSPTGNGYTF,NA,NA,16,TRBJ1-2,TRBV15
TGTGCCAGCAAAAATCCGGGACAAACGAACACCGGGGAGCTGTTTTTT,CASKNPGQTNTGELFF,NA,NA,16,TRBJ2-2,TRBV28
TGCGCCAGCAGCCAAGTCCCAGGCAATACAGGGGGAACTCGTGGCTACACCTTC,CASSQVPGNTGGTRGYTF,NA,TRBD1,18,TRBJ1-2,TRBV4-1
TGTGCCAGTAGTCCCACCGGACTAGCAGCCGGGGGTGAGCAGTTCTTC,CASSPTGLAAGGEQFF,NA,TRBD2,16,TRBJ2-1,TRBV19
TGTGCCAGCAGCTTCATACAGGGAATAGGGACTGAAGCTTTCTTT,CASSFIQGIGTEAFF,NA,NA,15,TRBJ1-1,TRBV7-9
TGTGCCAGCAGCCAGGGACACCCTGAAGCTTTCTTT,CASSQGHPEAFF,NA,NA,12,TRBJ1-1,TRBV6-2/TRBV6-3
TGTGCCAGCAGCCAAGATCTGTACTATGGCTACACCTTC,CASSQDLYYGYTF,NA,NA,13,TRBJ1-2,TRBV14
TGTGCCAGCAGCCCGAGGGACAGTACTAGCAATCAGCCCCAGCATTTT,CASSPRDSTSNQPQHF,NA,TRBD1,16,TRBJ1-5,TRBV7-2
TGTGCTAGTGCCTTCGGGGATTCGGGCAATCAGCCCCAGCATTTT,CASAFGDSGNQPQHF,once,NA,15,TRBJ1-5,TRBV12-5
TGTGCCAGCAGCGTCCTAAGCGGGAGGGACCCCACCGGGGAGCTGTTTTTT,CASSVLSGRDPTGELFF,NA,TRBD2,17,TRBJ2-2,TRBV9
TGCGCCAGCAGCTTCACCCGGGAGAGAGATTCACCCCTCCACTTT,CASSFTRERDSPLHF,once,NA,15,TRBJ1-6,TRBV5-1
TGTGCCAGCAGTTTAGGGTTCGACACAGGGACCGAGCAGTACTTC,CASSLGFDTGTEQYF,once,NA,15,TRBJ2-7,TRBV27
TGTGCCAGCAGAGAGGGATGGGACTATGGCTACACCTTC,CASREGWDYGYTF,NA,NA,13,TRBJ1-2,TRBV14
TGCGCCAGCAGCTTGTCGTCTGAGCAGTTCTTC,CASSLSSEQFF,NA,NA,11,TRBJ2-1,TRBV5-1
TGTGCCAGCAGCCAAGTAGCCAAAGGGACTAGCGGGACGTACACAGATACGCAGTATTTT,CASSQVAKGTSGTYTDTQYF,NA,TRBD2,20,TRBJ2-3,TRBV3-1/TRBV3-2
TGTGCCAGCAGCGTTGGACTCGGTATGGAGCAGTACTTC,CASSVGLGMEQYF,NA,NA,13,TRBJ2-7,TRBV9
TGTGCCAGCAGAGCCACCCCGGGGAGCAATCAGCCCCAGCATTTT,CASRATPGSNQPQHF,NA,NA,15,TRBJ1-5,TRBV2
TGCAGCGCCCGAACAGGGGTGAACACTGAAGCTTTCTTT,CSARTGVNTEAFF,NA,TRBD1,13,TRBJ1-1,TRBV29-1
TGTGCCAGCAGTCGACAGAGTAGGGAGGCTGCAACTTTCTTT,CASSRQSREAATFF,many,NA,14,TRBJ1-1,TRBV6-2/TRBV6-3
TGTGCCAGCAGCCCCTCACAGGGGAATGGTCAGCCCCAGCATTTT,CASSPSQGNGQPQHF,NA,TRBD1,15,TRBJ1-5,TRBV7-2
TGTGCCAGCAGCTTAGTCGGGTCCCTTCAGTACTTC,CASSLVGSLQYF,NA,NA,12,TRBJ2-4,TRBV11-2
TGTGCCAGTAGTACCAGCGGGACCATCTACAATGAGCAGTTCTTC,CASSTSGTIYNEQFF,NA,TRBD2,15,TRBJ2-1,TRBV19